This T cell receptor beta chain comes out of a study of CD8 T cells in Susac syndrome. Sequencing of TCR beta was performed on blood CD8+ T cells and on blood CD4+ T cells. The patients serving as multiple sclerosis controls were treatment-naive. They had stable or active relapsing-remitting disease and fulfilled revised McDonald criteria. In contrast to the negatively isolated CD8+ and CD4+ T cells, TEMRA cells were FACS-enriched. The RNA, about 0.45 to 1 ug, was put through reverse transcription using random hexamers. By means of immunoSEQ multiplex PCR, TCR beta CDR3 spanning 54 Vbeta and 13 Jbeta underwent amplification. TCRdb re-derived calls from the immunoSEQ multiplex PCR reads in MiXCR, one entry per CDR3 protein. The data show roughly 170,000 distinct CDR3 sequences, about 94% seen once. Looked up from germline, CDR1 is SGHRS and CDR2 is YFSETQ. Trimming stripped 3 bases from V and 0 bases from J, with 9 bases between. The CDR3 extends over 14 amino acids.

The sequenced sample was CD4+ T cells from PBMCs. The receptor comes from a human donor with multiple sclerosis. The chain uses TRBV5-1 and TRBJ1-1, with a possible D match to TRBD1 (6 bases). The CDR3 coding sequence is TGCGCCAGCAGCTCGGGACATTTGAACACTGAAGCTTTCTTT. Amino acid sequence: CASSSGHLNTEAFF.